This T cell receptor (beta chain) was retrieved from a study of control samples from healthy donors and cancer patients. The CDR3 has 14 residues. Per germline, CDR1 MDHEN and CDR2 SYDVKM. V was pared by 1 base and J by 3 bases, with 7 bases between. TCRdb's table, derived via immunoSEQ multiplex PCR, lists solely in-frame clones and lacks some. The sample consists of 65,000 to 90,000 clones, roughly 90% of them appearing once. This clonotype was sampled from a woman aged 50 to 60 with colorectal cancer. The source material was PBMCs. This chain joins TRBV28 and TRBJ2-1, with a weak D call TRBD2 (5 bases). The DNA of the CDR3 is TGTGCCAGCAGTTTATACGGGGTCTACAATGAGCAGTTCTTC. Translation: CASSLYGVYNEQFF. The whole variable domain, remainder taken from reference TRBV28 and TRBJ2-1, is DVKVTQSSRYLVKRTGEKVFLECVQDMDHENMFWYRQDPGLGLRLIYFSYDVKMKEKGDIPEGYSVSREKKERFSLILESASTNQTSMYLCASSLYGVYNEQFFGPGTRLTVL.